This TCR beta chain was identified in a study of cytomegalovirus exposure and HLA in healthy donors. The PCR ran on 60 Vbeta and 13 Jbeta primers. Assay used: immunoSEQ multiplex PCR; TCRdb lists only in-frame clones, some missing. The sample has 150,000 to 200,000 clones; roughly 85% are singletons. Trimming stripped 0 bases from V and 9 bases from J, with 8 bases between. The CDR3 length is 12 residues. Germline CDR1 and CDR2: LGHNA and YNFKEQ. The TCR originated in a young woman in good health and CMV-seropositive. The specimen sequenced was PBMCs. This rearrangement joins TRBV4-2 to TRBJ1-1; D remains unclear. The CDR3 sequence: CASSQERGKAFF. Here the CDR3 DNA reads TGTGCCAGCAGCCAAGAGAGAGGCAAAGCTTTCTTT.